This entry lists 15 T cell receptor beta chains sequenced from one sample in a study of response to subunit inactivated influenza vaccine. Via MiXCR, TCRdb re-called the RT-PCR reads, giving one row per CDR3 protein. The sample has more than 450,000 distinct CDR3 sequences; around 11% are singletons. The same specimen was also included in a second study, on T cells expressing NK-cell markers. From that paper: 5'RACE template switching built TCR beta cDNA with unique molecular identifiers.

The input for sequencing was PBMCs from blood, taken on the day of vaccination. All receptors come from a man aged 50-60 years who received an inactivated influenza vaccine.

This clonotype has only a few counts. This chain connects TRBV2 to TRBJ2-7, with D perhaps TRBD2 (6 bases). CDR3 length: 13 residues. V was cut by 11 bases and J by 0 bases, with 14 bases left in between. Germline V gene lookup returns CDR1 SNHLY and CDR2 FYNNEI. The CDR3 here is CACESRGSYEQYF. The CDR3 DNA reads TGTGCCTGCGAATCGCGGGGCTCCTACGAGCAGTACTTC.

In its sample, this clonotype was seen many times. This sequence joins TRBV4-3 and TRBJ2-2, with TRBD2 matching 7 bases. V gave up 4 bases and J gave up 6 bases; unmatched junction bases: 2. From germline, CDR1 is LGHNA and CDR2 YSLEER. This CDR3 spans 13 amino acids. The CDR3 sequence is CASSPGLPGELFF. The CDR3 coding sequence is TGCGCCAGCAGCCCGGGACTACCCGGGGAGCTGTTTTTT.

This chain uses TRBV20-1 with TRBJ2-5; tentative D call: TRBD1 (8 bases). Germline-derived CDR1 and CDR2 are DFQATT and SNEGSKA (reference sequence). The CDR3 has 15 residues. The CDR3 sequence is CRVGQGGGVLETQYF. DNA of the CDR3: TGCAGGGTTGGACAGGGAGGGGGGGTATTGGAGACCCAGTACTTC.

The chain uses TRBV4-2 and TRBJ2-1, with D perhaps given as TRBD1 or TRBD2 (6 bases each). The germline V gene has CDR1 LGHNA and CDR2 YNFKEQ. This CDR3 has 15 amino acids. The V gene lost 1 base and the J gene lost 8 bases, with 15 bases spanning the gap. CDR3 nucleotides: TGTGCCAGCAGCCAAGGGCGAATGAGGGGGGATGAGCAGTTCTTC. This gives the protein CASSQGRMRGDEQFF.

The chain links TRBV29-1 to TRBJ2-7, with D tentatively TRBD2 (5 bases). The CDR3 covers 13 residues. Germline values: CDR1 SQVTM, CDR2 ANQGSEA. The germline V and J ends were trimmed by 3 bases and 3 bases, with 12 bases remaining between them. The CDR3 nucleotides are TGCAGCGTTGATGGTGAGGGAAACTACGAGCAGTACTTC. Translated: CSVDGEGNYEQYF.

In its sample, this clonotype was seen a few times. The chain employs TRBV20-1 and TRBJ1-1; perhaps TRBD1 as D (5 bases). Trimming stripped 0 bases from V and 4 bases from J, with 9 bases between. Germline V gene sequence: CDR1 DFQATT, CDR2 SNEGSKA (reference sequence). This CDR3 region has 13 residues. The DNA of the CDR3 is TGCAGTGCTAGAGATCCGGGGGGCACTGAAGCTTTCTTT. Amino acid sequence: CSARDPGGTEAFF.

This chain uses TRBV25-1 with TRBJ2-3; unclear D gene. The CDR3 has 15 amino acids. V was shortened by 3 bases and J by 3 bases, with 13 bases between the two germline ends. The V gene's germline CDR1 is MGHDK and CDR2 SYGVNS. The CDR3 loop is CASSESSPRTDTQYF. Written as DNA, the CDR3 is TGTGCCAGCAGTGAGTCTAGTCCGAGGACAGATACGCAGTATTTT. The whole variable domain, remainder taken from reference TRBV25-1 and TRBJ2-3, is EADIYQTPRYLVIGTGKKITLECSQTMGHDKMYWYQQDPGMELHLIHYSYGVNSTEKGDLSSESTVSRIRTEHFPLTLESARPSHTSQYLCASSESSPRTDTQYFGPGTRLTVL.

This clonotype was counted a few times. This rearrangement joins TRBV6-5 to TRBJ2-3; D may be TRBD1 or TRBD2 (5 bases each). CDR1 and CDR2 (germline): MNHEY, SVGAGI. CDR3 size: 14 residues. V shed 4 bases and J shed 2 bases, with 10 bases lying between them. The CDR3 spells CASSWQGPTDTQYF. Written as DNA, the CDR3 is TGTGCCAGCAGTTGGCAGGGACCCACAGATACGCAGTATTTT.

This clonotype was observed a handful of times. This rearrangement joins TRBV18 to TRBJ1-1, with a weak D call TRBD1 (6 bases). The germline gives CDR1 KGHSH, CDR2 LQKENI. CDR3 length: 14 residues. Deletions cut 5 bases from V and 3 bases from J, with 13 bases between. CDR3 DNA: TGTGCCAGCTCATTACAGGGTTATGACACTGAAGCTTTCTTT. Translating gives CASSLQGYDTEAFF.

The rearrangement uses TRBV2 and TRBJ2-5; 7 bases line up with TRBD2. In germline, CDR1 is SNHLY, CDR2 FYNNEI. The V and J ends lost 4 bases and 2 bases, in that order; junction bases with no gene match: 7. The CDR3 sequence is 15 residues long. CDR3 DNA sequence: TGTGCCAGCAGTGTTCCTAGCGGACGACAAGAGACCCAGTACTTC. This gives the protein CASSVPSGRQETQYF.

This clonotype was found a few times. The CDR3 protein is CSVGGLANPSNTGELFF. DNA for the CDR3: TGCAGCGTTGGGGGACTAGCAAACCCATCGAACACCGGGGAGCTGTTTTTT. The rearrangement joins TRBV29-1 to TRBJ2-2; TRBD2 matches 9 bases. V trimming: 4 bases; J trimming: 0 bases; junction bases outside the gene matches: 9. Germline CDR1 is SQVTM and CDR2 is ANQGSEA. There are 17 residues in the CDR3.

The chain has TRBV7-2 and TRBJ2-1; perhaps D is TRBD1 or TRBD2 (5 bases each). The V end lost 0 bases, the J end lost 10 bases, and 13 bases lay between the germline ends. The CDR3 loop spans 14 amino acids. Looked up from germline, CDR1 is SGHTA and CDR2 is FQGNSA. The CDR3 here is CASSLASGWEEQFF. CDR3 bases: TGTGCCAGCAGCTTAGCTTCAGGGTGGGAGGAGCAGTTCTTC.

V is TRBV6-2 or TRBV6-3 and J is TRBJ2-1; D is unresolved. From germline, CDR1 is MNHEY and CDR2 SVGEGT. V lost 5 bases and J lost 12, with 17 bases in between. This CDR3 has 13 residues. The CDR3 DNA follows: TGTGCCAGCAGTGACCCCCCTAAGTCAGGGCAGTTCTTC. Protein: CASSDPPKSGQFF.

This clonotype was seen ten or more times. The chain uses TRBV24-1 and TRBJ2-3, with 7 bases fitting TRBD1. This CDR3 has 13 residues. Germline-derived CDR1 and CDR2 are KGHDR and SFDVKD. The V gene end was trimmed by 8 bases and the J gene end by 3 bases; junction bases not matched to a gene: 4. CDR3 residues: CATNRQGTDTQYF. In DNA form, the CDR3 reads TGTGCCACCAACCGACAGGGTACAGATACGCAGTATTTT.

This clonotype was seen ten or more times. The chain links TRBV5-1 to TRBJ1-2; 7 bases agree with TRBD1. CDR1 and CDR2 (germline): SGHRS, YFSETQ. Losses at the gene ends were 4 bases for V and 0 bases for J; bases not matched to a gene: 3. The CDR3 sequence is 14 residues long. The CDR3 sequence: CASSGGTANYGYTF. The CDR3 nucleotides read TGCGCCAGCAGCGGAGGGACAGCTAACTATGGCTACACCTTC.